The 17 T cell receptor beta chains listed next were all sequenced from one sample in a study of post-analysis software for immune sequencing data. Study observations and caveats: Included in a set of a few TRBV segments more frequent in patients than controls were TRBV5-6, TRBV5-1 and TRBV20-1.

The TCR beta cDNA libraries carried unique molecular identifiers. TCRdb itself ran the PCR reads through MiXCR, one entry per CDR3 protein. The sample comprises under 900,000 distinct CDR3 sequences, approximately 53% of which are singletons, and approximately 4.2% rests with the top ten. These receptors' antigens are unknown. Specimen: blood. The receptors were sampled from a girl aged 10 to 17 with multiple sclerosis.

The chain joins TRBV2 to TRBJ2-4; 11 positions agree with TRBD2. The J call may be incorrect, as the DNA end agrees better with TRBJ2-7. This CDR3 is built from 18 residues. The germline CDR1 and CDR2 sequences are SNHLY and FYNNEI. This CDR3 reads CASSEGASGRLYFYEQYF. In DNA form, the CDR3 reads TGTGCCAGCAGTGAAGGAGCTAGCGGGAGGCTTTATTTCTACGAGCAGTACTTC.

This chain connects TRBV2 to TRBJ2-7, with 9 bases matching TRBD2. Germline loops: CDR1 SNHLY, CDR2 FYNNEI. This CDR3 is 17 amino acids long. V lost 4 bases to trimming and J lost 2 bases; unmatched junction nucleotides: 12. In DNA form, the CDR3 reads TGTGCCAGCAGTGCACAGCGGGAGGCTCAAATAACCTACGAGCAGTACTTC. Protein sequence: CASSAQREAQITYEQYF.

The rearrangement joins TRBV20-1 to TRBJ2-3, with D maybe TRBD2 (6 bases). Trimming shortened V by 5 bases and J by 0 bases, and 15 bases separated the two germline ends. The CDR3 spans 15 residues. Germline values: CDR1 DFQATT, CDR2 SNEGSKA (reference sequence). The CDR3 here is CSAGGGISSTDTQYF. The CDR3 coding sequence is TGCAGTGCTGGTGGGGGGATTTCTAGCACAGATACGCAGTATTTT.

The CDR3 spells CASSPLRLEGTDTQYF. Written as DNA, the CDR3 is TGTGCCAGCTCACCATTGCGCTTAGAGGGCACAGATACGCAGTATTTT. The chain recombines TRBV18 with TRBJ2-3; D is uncertain. The V end was cut by 2 bases, the J end by 1 base, with 13 bases between. Germline V gives CDR1 KGHSH, CDR2 LQKENI. The CDR3 spans 16 residues.

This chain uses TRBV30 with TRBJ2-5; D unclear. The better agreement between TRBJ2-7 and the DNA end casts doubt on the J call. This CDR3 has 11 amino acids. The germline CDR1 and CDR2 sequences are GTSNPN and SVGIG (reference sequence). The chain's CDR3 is CAWSPLHEQYF. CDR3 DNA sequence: TGTGCCTGGAGCCCATTACACGAGCAGTACTTC.

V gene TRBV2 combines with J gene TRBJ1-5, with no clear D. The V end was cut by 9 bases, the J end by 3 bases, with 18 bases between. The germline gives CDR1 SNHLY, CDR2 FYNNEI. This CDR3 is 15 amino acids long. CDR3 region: CASKLTNRNNQPQHF. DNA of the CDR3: TGTGCCAGTAAACTCACGAATAGGAACAATCAGCCCCAGCATTTT. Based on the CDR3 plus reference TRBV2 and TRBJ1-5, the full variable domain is EPEVTQTPSHQVTQMGQEVILRCVPISNHLYFYWYRQILGQKVEFLVSFYNNEISEKSEIFDDQFSVERPDGSNFTLKIRSTKLEDSAMYFCASKLTNRNNQPQHFGDGTRLSIL.

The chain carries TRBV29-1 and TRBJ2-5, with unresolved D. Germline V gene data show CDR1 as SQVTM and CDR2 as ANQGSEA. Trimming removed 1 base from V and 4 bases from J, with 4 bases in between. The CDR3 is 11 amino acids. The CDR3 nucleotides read TGCAGCGTTGAAGGGTTAGAGACCCAGTACTTC. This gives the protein CSVEGLETQYF.

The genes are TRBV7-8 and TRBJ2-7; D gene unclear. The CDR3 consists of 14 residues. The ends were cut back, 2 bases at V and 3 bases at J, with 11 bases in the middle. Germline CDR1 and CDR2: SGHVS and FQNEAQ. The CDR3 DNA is TGTGCCAGCAGCTTACAGAGCCTCTACTACGAGCAGTACTTC. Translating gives CASSLQSLYYEQYF.

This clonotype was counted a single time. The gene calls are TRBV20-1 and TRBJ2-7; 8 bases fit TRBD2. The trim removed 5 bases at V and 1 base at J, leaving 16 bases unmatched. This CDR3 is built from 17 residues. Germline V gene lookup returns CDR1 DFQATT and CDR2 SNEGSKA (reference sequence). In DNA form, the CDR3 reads TGCAGTGCTTCTAAGATGGTGAGACTAGCGCCATCCTACGAGCAGTACTTC. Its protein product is CSASKMVRLAPSYEQYF.

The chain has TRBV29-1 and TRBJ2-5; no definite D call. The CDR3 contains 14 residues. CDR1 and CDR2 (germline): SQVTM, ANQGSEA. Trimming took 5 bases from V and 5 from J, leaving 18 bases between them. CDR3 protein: CSVPLILGRETQYF. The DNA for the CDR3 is TGCAGCGTTCCCCTGATCCTTGGACGGGAGACCCAGTACTTC.

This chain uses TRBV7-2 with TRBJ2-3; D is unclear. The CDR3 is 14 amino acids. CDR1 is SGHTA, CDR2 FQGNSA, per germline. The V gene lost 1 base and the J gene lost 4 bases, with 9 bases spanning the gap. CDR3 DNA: TGTGCCAGCAGCTTAGGGATATCCCCAGATACGCAGTATTTT. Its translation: CASSLGISPDTQYF. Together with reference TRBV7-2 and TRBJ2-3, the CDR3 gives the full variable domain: GAGVSQSPSNKVTEKGKDVELRCDPISGHTALYWYRQSLGQGLEFLIYFQGNSAPDKSGLPSDRFSAERTGGSVSTLTIQRTQQEDSAVYLCASSLGISPDTQYFGPGTRLTVL.

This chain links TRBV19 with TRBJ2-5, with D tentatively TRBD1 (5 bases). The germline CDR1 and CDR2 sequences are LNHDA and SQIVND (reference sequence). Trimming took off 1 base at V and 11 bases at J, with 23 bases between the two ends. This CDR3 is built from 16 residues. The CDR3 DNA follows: TGTGCCAGTAGTATAGGCAGGGTCACGCACATTGATACGCAGTACTTC. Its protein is CASSIGRVTHIDTQYF.

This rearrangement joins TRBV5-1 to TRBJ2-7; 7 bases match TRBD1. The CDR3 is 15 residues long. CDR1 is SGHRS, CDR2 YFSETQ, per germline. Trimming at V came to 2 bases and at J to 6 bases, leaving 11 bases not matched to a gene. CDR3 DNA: TGCGCCAGCAGCTTACGGGACAGTCGGGCCGGCGAGCAGTACTTC. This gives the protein CASSLRDSRAGEQYF.

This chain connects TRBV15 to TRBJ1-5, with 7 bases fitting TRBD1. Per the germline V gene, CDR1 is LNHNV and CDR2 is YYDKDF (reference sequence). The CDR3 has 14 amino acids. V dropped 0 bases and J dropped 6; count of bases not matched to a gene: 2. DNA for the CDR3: TGTGCCACCAGCAGAGATGGGACAGTTCAGCCCCAGCATTTT. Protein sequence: CATSRDGTVQPQHF.

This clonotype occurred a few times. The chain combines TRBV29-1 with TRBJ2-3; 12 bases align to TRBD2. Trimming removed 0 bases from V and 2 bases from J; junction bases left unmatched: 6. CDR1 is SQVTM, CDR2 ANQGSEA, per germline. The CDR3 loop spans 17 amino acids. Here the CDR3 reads CSVEDGRTSGVTDTQYF. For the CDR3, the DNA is TGCAGCGTTGAAGATGGGAGGACTAGCGGGGTCACAGATACGCAGTATTTT.

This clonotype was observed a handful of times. The CDR3, as DNA: TGTGCCAGCAGCTTAGTTTTTACGTTTTGGGGTGAAGAGACCCAGTACTTC. It is translated as CASSLVFTFWGEETQYF. V and J are TRBV7-2 and TRBJ2-5; D remains unclear. Germline values: CDR1 SGHTA, CDR2 FQGNSA. The CDR3 runs 17 residues. V lost 1 base and J lost 3, with 18 bases in between.

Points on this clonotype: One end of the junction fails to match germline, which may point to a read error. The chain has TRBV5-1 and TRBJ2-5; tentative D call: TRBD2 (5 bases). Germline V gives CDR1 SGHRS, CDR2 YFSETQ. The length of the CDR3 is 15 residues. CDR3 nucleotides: TGCGCCAGCACTACTGACGGAACCTGGGGAGAGACCCGGTACTTC. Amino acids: CASTTDGTWGETRYF.